Below are 17 T cell receptor beta chains sequenced from a single sample in a study of CD8+CD57+ T cells in acquired aplastic anemia. Patients chosen for sequencing had CD8+CD57+ cells that had expanded, as shown by flow cytometry. CDR3 and TCR beta VDJ profiling relied on genomic DNA as the template. TCRdb fed the reads into MiXCR, producing one record per CDR3 protein. The data hold 310,000 or so distinct CDR3 sequences, with approximately 58% observed a single time. Sequencing input: sorted CD4+, CD8+, or CD8+CD57+ T cells (not recorded which) from PBMCs. These receptors originate from a human donor with aplastic anemia.

V usage is TRBV10-3 and J usage is TRBJ2-5, with D unresolved. The V end lost 2 bases, the J end lost 2 bases, and 9 bases lay between the germline ends. Germline V gene data show CDR1 as ENHRY and CDR2 as SYGVKD. This CDR3 has 14 amino acids. The CDR3 nucleotides are TGTGCCATCAGTGAGAGACCAAAACAAGAGACCCAGTACTTC. This sequence encodes CAISERPKQETQYF.

V gene TRBV6-6 combines with J gene TRBJ2-7; 8 bases align to TRBD1. The CDR3 contains 15 residues. The germline V gene encodes CDR1 MNHNY and CDR2 SVGAGI (reference sequence). V lost 5 bases and J lost 3; bases outside the gene matches: 9. CDR3: CASSEPDRADYEQYF. Here the CDR3 DNA reads TGTGCCAGCAGTGAGCCGGACAGGGCGGACTACGAGCAGTACTTC.

This clonotype was detected many times. The V and J genes are TRBV9 and TRBJ2-1, with 10 bases aligning to TRBD1. Looked up from germline, CDR1 is SGDLS and CDR2 is YYNGEE. The CDR3 is 15 residues long. V was pared by 3 bases and J by 2 bases, with 2 bases of the junction left unmatched. CDR3 coding DNA: TGTGCCAGCAGCGGAGGGACAGGGGCCTACAATGAGCAGTTCTTC. Translated, it gives CASSGGTGAYNEQFF.

The gene calls are TRBV20-1 and TRBJ2-7; maybe TRBD2 (5 bases). The V gene's germline CDR1 is DFQATT and CDR2 SNEGSKA (reference sequence). The CDR3 is 11 residues long. Written as DNA, the CDR3 is TGCAGCGGACGGGGTGGCTACGAGCAGTACTTC. This sequence encodes CSGRGGYEQYF.

This rearrangement joins TRBV29-1 to TRBJ2-3; maybe TRBD2 (5 bases). Germline-derived CDR1 and CDR2 are SQVTM and ANQGSEA. There are 11 residues in the CDR3. V lost 6 bases, J lost 6 bases, and 10 bases lay in between. The CDR3 here is CSVRVGDTQYF. The CDR3, as DNA: TGCAGCGTGCGGGTCGGCGATACGCAGTATTTT.

Notes on this clonotype: Its ends do not fully match the called genes, so a read error is possible. The rearrangement uses TRBV4-3 and TRBJ2-3; D remains unclear. This CDR3 has 10 residues. Germline CDR1 reads LGHNA; CDR2 reads YSLEER. For the CDR3, the DNA is TGCGCCAGCAGCCAAGATAGGCAGTATTTT. This translates into CASSQDRQYF.

The chain recombines TRBV7-9 with TRBJ2-1; 12 bases align to TRBD2. The trim removed 6 bases at V and 9 bases at J, leaving 9 bases unmatched. Germline V gene sequence: CDR1 SEHNR, CDR2 FQNEAQ (reference sequence). The CDR3 is made up of 15 amino acids. The CDR3 nucleotides read TGTGCCAGCAGTATACTAGCGGGGGGTGTACGTGAGCAGTTCTTC. It encodes CASSILAGGVREQFF.

Concerning this clonotype itself: One end of the junction does not line up with germline, which may come from a read error. The J gene is TRBJ2-7, the V gene TRBV4-1; D possibly matches TRBD1 or TRBD2 (5 bases each). CDR1 MGHRA and CDR2 YSYEKL come from the germline V gene. The CDR3 is 13 residues long. The CDR3 DNA is TGCGCCAGCGGCCAAGAGGCAGGGACCGAGCAGTACTTC. This codes for CASGQEAGTEQYF.

This clonotype was counted at least ten times. The rearrangement uses TRBV18 and TRBJ2-7; TRBD2 aligns across 8 bases. V lost 3 bases to trimming and J lost 2 bases; unmatched junction nucleotides: 6. CDR3 size: 15 residues. CDR1 is KGHSH, CDR2 LQKENI, per germline. The CDR3 loop is CASSPVSGGPYEQYF. CDR3 bases: TGTGCCAGCTCACCGGTCAGCGGGGGCCCCTACGAGCAGTACTTC.

This chain uses TRBV10-3 with TRBJ1-1, with 7 nucleotides matching TRBD1. V gave up 2 bases and J gave up 7 bases; unmatched junction bases: 4. This CDR3 comprises 13 residues. CDR1 is ENHRY, CDR2 SYGVKD, per germline. The CDR3 nucleotides read TGTGCCATCAGTGAGAGGGGACAGAATGAAGCTTTCTTT. As protein: CAISERGQNEAFF.

There are many counts of this clonotype. J is TRBJ2-5 and V is TRBV2, with 9 bases fitting TRBD2. Per germline, CDR1 SNHLY and CDR2 FYNNEI. The CDR3 has 15 amino acids. Germline trimming cut 5 bases from V and 2 bases from J; bases unmatched to any gene: 6. The CDR3 coding sequence is TGTGCCAGCAGTCCTGCTAGCGGGGCACAAGAGACCCAGTACTTC. Translating it yields CASSPASGAQETQYF.

On this clonotype: An end of the junction differs from the germline gene, which may be a read error. The rearrangement links TRBV10-3 to TRBJ2-2; 11 bases are a match to TRBD2. Germline CDR1 and CDR2: ENHRY and SYGVKD. The CDR3 length is 15 residues. The CDR3 loop reads CAISASGRNTGELVF. CDR3 coding DNA: TGTGCCATCAGTGCTAGCGGGAGGAACACCGGGGAGTTGGTTTTT.

The chain uses TRBV7-9 and TRBJ2-7; TRBD1 agrees at 7 bases. Near its end, the DNA agrees better with TRBJ2-1, so the J call may be wrong. Germline CDR1 is SEHNR and CDR2 is FQNEAQ (reference sequence). The CDR3 extends over 14 amino acids. As DNA, the CDR3 is TGTGCCAGCAGCTTACCGGGGACAGCCAATGAGCAGTTCTTC. Its translation is CASSLPGTANEQFF.

This rearrangement joins TRBV19 to TRBJ1-2, with 9 bases aligning to TRBD1. Looked up from germline, CDR1 is LNHDA and CDR2 is SQIVND (reference sequence). The CDR3 covers 11 residues. J was trimmed by 11 bases and V by 6 bases; bases with no gene match: 4. CDR3 bases: TGTGCCAGTAGGGGGACAGGGTGGTACACCTTC. Translating gives CASRGTGWYTF. Combining the CDR3 with reference TRBV19 and TRBJ1-2 gives the whole variable domain DGGITQSPKYLFRKEGQNVTLSCEQNLNHDAMYWYRQDPGQGLRLIYYSQIVNDFQKGDIAEGYSVSREKKESFPLTVTSAQKNPTAFYLCASRGTGWYTFGSGTRLTVV.

J is TRBJ1-6 and V is TRBV2; a possible D gene is TRBD1 (6 bases). Trimming left V 7 bases short and J 6 bases short, with 16 bases between. Germline V CDR1 and CDR2: SNHLY, FYNNEI. This CDR3 spans 15 amino acids. CDR3 sequence: CASITWGRTNSPLHF. Written as DNA, the CDR3 is TGTGCCAGCATCACTTGGGGGCGAACTAATTCACCCCTCCACTTT.

This sequence joins TRBV29-1 and TRBJ2-7; D is undetermined. The CDR3 consists of 12 residues. Trimming left V 4 bases short and J 4 bases short, with 11 bases between. CDR1 and CDR2 (germline): SQVTM, ANQGSEA. CDR3: CSVAGPFYEQYF. CDR3 nucleotides: TGCAGCGTTGCGGGCCCCTTTTACGAGCAGTACTTC.

The chain recombines TRBV7-9 with TRBJ2-1; tentatively, D is TRBD1 (6 bases). The V end was cut by 7 bases, the J end by 3 bases, with 19 bases between. CDR3 length equals 16 residues. CDR1 is SEHNR and CDR2 is FQNEAQ in the germline V gene (reference sequence). DNA for the CDR3: TGTGCCAGCAACCCACCAACGGGACACAACTACAATGAGCAGTTCTTC. Residues: CASNPPTGHNYNEQFF.